These 27 T cell receptor beta chains were all obtained from the same sample, sequenced in a study of T-cell reconstitution after alpha-beta-depleted transplantation in children. Unique molecular identifiers were used to barcode this TCRbeta library. A single record per CDR3 protein comes from TCRdb applying MiXCR to the PCR reads. The data hold roughly 300,000 distinct CDR3 sequences, with around 9.6% observed a single time. The sequencing here drew on PBMCs from the stem cell graft donor, taken from the stem cell graft. These TCRs come from a human donor who donated a stem cell graft to a child with SCID.

With respect to this clonotype: The junction does not match germline at one end; this may be a read error. The gene calls are TRBV7-7 and TRBJ2-1; 7 bases align to TRBD2. Germline-derived CDR1 and CDR2 are SSHAT and FNYEAQ (reference sequence). This CDR3 has 15 amino acids. The CDR3 DNA sequence: TGTGCTAGCAGCTTAACTAGCGTGGGGTACAATGAGCAGTTCTTC. Protein sequence: CASSLTSVGYNEQFF.

The CDR3 sequence: CASSLAGTAALSEQYF. For the CDR3, the DNA is TGTGCCAGCAGCTTAGCAGGAACAGCGGCCCTTAGCGAGCAGTACTTC. The chain combines TRBV7-6 with TRBJ2-7; TRBD2 is a possible D gene (5 bases). The CDR3 is made up of 16 amino acids. Looked up from germline, CDR1 is SGHVS and CDR2 is FNYEAQ. Trimming left V 0 bases short and J 6 bases short, with 18 bases between. Combining the CDR3 with reference TRBV7-6 and TRBJ2-7 gives the whole variable domain GAGVSQSPRYKVTKRGQDVALRCDPISGHVSLYWYRQALGQGPEFLTYFNYEAQQDKSGLPNDRFSAERPEGSISTLTIQRTEQRDSAMYRCASSLAGTAALSEQYFGPGTRLTVT.

This chain connects TRBV5-1 to TRBJ1-2; 11 bases map to TRBD1. This CDR3 is built from 15 residues. V lost 4 bases to trimming and J lost 8 bases; unmatched junction nucleotides: 10. From germline, CDR1 is SGHRS and CDR2 YFSETQ. The CDR3 loop reads CASSIRTGGVGGYTF. In DNA, the CDR3 is TGCGCCAGCAGCATTCGGACAGGGGGCGTAGGGGGCTACACCTTC.

This chain connects TRBV18 to TRBJ2-4; 8 bases line up with TRBD1. V lost 0 bases and J lost 7; bases outside the gene matches: 2. CDR3 length: 14 residues. Germline V gene lookup returns CDR1 KGHSH and CDR2 LQKENI. The CDR3 coding sequence is TGTGCCAGCTCACCACCCCAGGGGGCGAACATTCAGTACTTC. As protein: CASSPPQGANIQYF. The full variable domain, completed using reference TRBV18 and TRBJ2-4, is NAGVMQNPRHLVRRRGQEARLRCSPMKGHSHVYWYRQLPEEGLKFMVYLQKENIIDESGMPKERFSAEFPKEGPSILRIQQVVRGDSAAYFCASSPPQGANIQYFGAGTRLSVL.

This clonotype was picked up many times. The chain couples TRBV6-5 to TRBJ1-1, with 8 bases matching TRBD1. The CDR3 is 15 residues long. V trimming: 2 bases; J trimming: 4 bases; junction bases outside the gene matches: 6. Germline assignment: CDR1 MNHEY and CDR2 SVGAGI. In DNA, the CDR3 is TGTGCCAGCAGTTACGGCAGGGGGCTGGTCACTGAAGCTTTCTTT. Translating gives CASSYGRGLVTEAFF.

The chain couples TRBV12-5 to TRBJ1-4; 7 bases are a match to TRBD1. The V segment lost 1 base and the J segment 8 bases; nucleotides outside the gene matches: 1. The CDR3 spans 13 residues. Germline-derived CDR1 and CDR2 are LGHNT and FRNRAP. In DNA, the CDR3 is TGTGCTAGTGGTTTGGGACAGGGAGAAAAACTGTTTTTT. Amino acids: CASGLGQGEKLFF.

The V call is TRBV5-1, the J call TRBJ2-1; 9 nucleotides match TRBD2. Trimming took 4 bases from V and 7 from J; bases not matched to a gene: 3. This CDR3 has 13 amino acids. Germline CDR1 and CDR2: SGHRS and YFSETQ. CDR3 loop: CASSPGLANEQFF. The CDR3 DNA is TGCGCCAGCAGCCCGGGACTAGCTAATGAGCAGTTCTTC.

J is TRBJ2-7 and V is TRBV5-1; D call uncertain. The germline V gene encodes CDR1 SGHRS and CDR2 YFSETQ. The CDR3 is 11 residues long. V shed 5 bases and J shed 2 bases, with 5 bases lying between them. The CDR3 bases are TGCGCCAGCAGGTCCACCTACGAGCAGTACTTC. Its translation: CASRSTYEQYF.

This clonotype has at least ten counts. This chain connects TRBV12-3 or TRBV12-4 to TRBJ1-5; D is uncertain. Trimming pared 3 bases from V and 6 bases from J, leaving 9 bases between. CDR3 length: 13 residues. CDR3 sequence (DNA): TGTGCCAGCAGTTTTCGGGAGGGTCAGCCCCAGCATTTT. This translates into CASSFREGQPQHF.

The gene calls are TRBV12-3 or TRBV12-4 and TRBJ2-1, with D hard to call. V was clipped by 2 bases and J by 6 bases, with 11 bases between them. The CDR3 sequence is 14 residues long. CDR3 nucleotides: TGTGCCAGCAGTTTACTTGAGGCGAGCAATGAGCAGTTCTTC. Encoded protein: CASSLLEASNEQFF.

This clonotype is a singleton in its sample. This rearrangement joins TRBV20-1 to TRBJ2-7, with 8 bases identical to TRBD1. The CDR3 is made up of 14 amino acids. The trim removed 6 bases at V and 2 bases at J, leaving 9 bases unmatched. Germline CDR1 and CDR2: DFQATT and SNEGSKA (reference sequence). In nucleotides, the CDR3 is TGCAGTGCCCGGCCCGGGACAGGAACCTACGAGCAGTACTTC. This encodes CSARPGTGTYEQYF.

CDR3 in DNA: TGTGCCATCAGTGAGGGGGGGGGTGAAAAACTGTTTTTT. It translates to CAISEGGGEKLFF. This chain links TRBV10-3 with TRBJ1-4; possible D gene TRBD1, 5 bases. The CDR3 spans 13 residues. Deletions cut 2 bases from V and 7 bases from J, with 8 bases between. Germline V gene sequence: CDR1 ENHRY, CDR2 SYGVKD.

This clonotype was detected a few times. The CDR3 DNA reads TGTGCCAGCAGCCTCATAAGGAATGAGCAGTTCTTC. Translation gives CASSLIRNEQFF. The chain employs TRBV6-6 and TRBJ2-1; D is ambiguous. Germline lookup yields CDR1 MNHNY and CDR2 SVGAGI (reference sequence). V lost 6 bases, J lost 7 bases, and 10 bases lay in between. This CDR3 has 12 residues.

This clonotype has a count of ten or more. The chain recombines TRBV5-5 with TRBJ2-1; D is possibly TRBD1 (6 bases). The CDR3 is 15 amino acids. V dropped 4 bases and J dropped 4 bases, with 15 bases sitting between them. Germline loops: CDR1 SGHKS, CDR2 YYEKEE (reference sequence). The CDR3 region is CASSLSAGVYNEQFF. CDR3 nucleotide sequence: TGTGCCAGCAGCCTGAGCGCAGGGGTTTACAATGAGCAGTTCTTC.

The chain combines TRBV12-3 or TRBV12-4 with TRBJ2-3, with 10 nucleotides matching TRBD1. The CDR3 totals 16 residues. J lost 4 bases, V lost 6 bases, and 10 bases had no gene match. In DNA form, the CDR3 reads TGTGCCAGCAGGCGGACAGGGGGGGGTCCGGCAGATACGCAGTATTTT. It translates to CASRRTGGGPADTQYF.

This rearrangement joins TRBV4-1 to TRBJ2-1; 8 bases are a match to TRBD1. Germline V gene sequence: CDR1 MGHRA, CDR2 YSYEKL. There are 16 residues in the CDR3. The trim removed 3 bases at V and 3 bases at J, leaving 7 bases unmatched. This chain's CDR3 is CASSQGAGGSYNEQFF. DNA of the CDR3: TGCGCCAGCAGCCAGGGGGCAGGGGGCAGCTACAATGAGCAGTTCTTC.

This chain connects TRBV12-3 or TRBV12-4 to TRBJ1-1, with D possibly TRBD1 on 5 matching bases. The V and J ends lost 5 bases and 5 bases respectively, with 15 bases between them. The CDR3 is 14 residues long. The CDR3 is CASSQGGSGTEAFF. In DNA form, the CDR3 reads TGTGCCAGCAGTCAGGGAGGGTCCGGGACTGAAGCTTTCTTT.

This clonotype has more than one count but fewer than ten. The chain has TRBV20-1 and TRBJ2-1; D is undetermined. The CDR3 consists of 14 residues. CDR1 and CDR2 (germline): DFQATT, SNEGSKA (reference sequence). V gave up 5 bases and J gave up 0 bases, with 11 bases separating them. The CDR3 protein is CSASLPNSYNEQFF. The CDR3 DNA sequence: TGCAGTGCTTCTCTCCCTAACTCCTACAATGAGCAGTTCTTC.

CDR3 sequence: CASSLGREGEKLFF. The CDR3 region has the DNA TGTGCCAGCAGTTTAGGCAGGGAGGGTGAAAAACTGTTTTTT. The rearrangement joins TRBV12-3 or TRBV12-4 to TRBJ1-4; D perhaps matches TRBD1 (5 bases). This CDR3 has 14 amino acids. V shed 1 base and J shed 7 bases, with 10 bases lying between them.

This clonotype was observed at least ten times. CDR3: CASSESMLGPDNEQFF. The CDR3 bases are TGCGCCAGCAGTGAGTCGATGTTGGGTCCGGACAATGAGCAGTTCTTC. The rearrangement links TRBV10-1 to TRBJ2-1, with unresolved D. Trimming cost V 0 bases and J 5 bases, with 14 bases left between them. The germline V gene has CDR1 WNHNN and CDR2 SYGVQD (reference sequence). The CDR3 contains 16 residues.

In regard to this clonotype: A read error is possible here, since a much larger clone lies one base away. The rearrangement uses TRBV29-1 and TRBJ2-2; no clear D gene. Germline-derived CDR1 and CDR2 are SQVTM and ANQGSEA. V was cut by 2 bases and J by 1 base, with 11 bases left in between. The CDR3 runs 15 residues. CDR3 sequence (DNA): TGCAGCGTTGAACTGGCCGTCGAGAACACCGGGGAGCTGTTTTTT. Protein sequence: CSVELAVENTGELFF.

The genes are TRBV12-3 or TRBV12-4 and TRBJ1-5, with 9 nucleotides matching TRBD1. This CDR3 contains 16 residues. The J segment lost 7 bases and the V segment lost 6 bases, leaving 13 bases of the junction unmatched. CDR3 nucleotide sequence: TGTGCCAGCAGCACACTACAGTGGGACAGGGAACAGCCCCAGCATTTT. This sequence encodes CASSTLQWDREQPQHF.

J is TRBJ2-7 and V is TRBV6-5; D possibly corresponds to TRBD2 (5 bases). V dropped 2 bases and J dropped 7 bases, with 21 bases sitting between them. Germline CDR1 MNHEY, CDR2 SVGAGI. This CDR3 comprises 16 residues. The CDR3 here is CASSYGPGILYGEQYF. The CDR3 nucleotides read TGTGCCAGCAGTTACGGTCCGGGGATTCTCTACGGAGAGCAGTACTTC.

This clonotype was observed a few times. The chain has TRBV12-3 or TRBV12-4 and TRBJ1-2; possible D gene TRBD1, 5 bases. The CDR3 consists of 12 residues. V lost 8 bases to trimming and J lost 4 bases, with 11 bases between them. The CDR3 reads CASCRGVYGYTF. The CDR3 DNA follows: TGTGCCAGCTGCCGGGGGGTCTATGGCTACACCTTC.

On this clonotype: One junction end does not reproduce the germline sequence, and a read error may be involved. The gene calls are TRBV3-1 and TRBJ2-5, with 9 bases fitting TRBD2. The CDR3 sequence is 17 residues long. Germline loops: CDR1 LGHDT, CDR2 YNNKEL (reference sequence). The chain's CDR3 is CASSQEYGGGAGENQYF. In nucleotides, the CDR3 is TGTGCCAGCAGCCAAGAATATGGCGGGGGGGCCGGAGAGAACCAGTACTTC.

This clonotype was seen only a few times. The chain carries TRBV12-3 or TRBV12-4 and TRBJ2-7; TRBD2 aligns across 12 bases. Losses at the gene ends were 6 bases for V and 0 bases for J; bases not matched to a gene: 6. The CDR3 runs 16 residues. The CDR3 is CASSPRTSGVSYEQYF. CDR3 in DNA: TGTGCCAGCAGCCCCAGGACTAGCGGGGTCTCCTACGAGCAGTACTTC.

There are a few counts of this clonotype. V is TRBV9 and J is TRBJ1-2, with TRBD1 matching 7 bases. CDR3 length equals 15 residues. Trimming at V came to 7 bases and at J to 5 bases, leaving 14 bases not matched to a gene. CDR1 is SGDLS and CDR2 is YYNGEE in the germline V gene. In DNA form, the CDR3 reads TGTGCCAGCTGGGGGTTAAGGGGGCCGGATTATGGCTACACCTTC. Translated: CASWGLRGPDYGYTF.